This T cell receptor beta chain came from a study of T cell responses to AZD1222 COVID-19 vaccine. Study-level information: Researchers grouped second doses given at about 4 or about 12 weeks into one pool.

Germline loops: CDR1 MNHEY, CDR2 SMNVEV (reference sequence). Trimming at V came to 3 bases and at J to 2 bases, leaving 9 bases not matched to a gene. This CDR3 is built from 17 residues. Using immunoSEQ multiplex PCR, the repertoire was profiled, and TCRdb retains in-frame clones only, with some absent. The data contain some 140,000 clones, around 90% of them singletons. This specimen consisted of peripheral blood, obtained on day 0 of AZD1222 vaccination. This rearrangement joins TRBV27 to TRBJ2-1, with TRBD2 matching 8 bases. This clonotype was sampled from an adult in good health. The CDR3 coding sequence is TGTGCCAGCAGTTTGGTGAGCGGGAGCGGAACCTACAATGAGCAGTTCTTC. Translation: CASSLVSGSGTYNEQFF.